These 32 T cell receptor beta chains were sequenced from one sample in a study of early T cells in non-severe SARS-CoV-2 infection. TCRdb used MiXCR to reprocess the 5' RACE reads, holding one entry per CDR3 protein. Of tens of thousands of distinct CDR3 sequences listed, around 9.3% are singletons. The specimen sequenced was whole blood. These receptors originate from an adult who was a healthcare worker with PCR-confirmed SARS-CoV-2 infection or an uninfected control (not recorded which).

This clonotype occurred many times. The rearrangement joins TRBV27 to TRBJ2-2, with TRBD2 matching 7 bases. V lost 3 bases, J lost 1 base, and 8 bases stayed unmatched. Germline loops: CDR1 MNHEY, CDR2 SMNVEV (reference sequence). The CDR3 is made up of 17 amino acids. DNA of the CDR3: TGTGCCAGCAGTTTGTCCCCGGCTAGCGGGAACACCGGGGAGCTGTTTTTT. Translation gives CASSLSPASGNTGELFF.

The chain is built from TRBV4-2 and TRBJ2-7; TRBD1 matches 11 bases. Germline V gene lookup returns CDR1 LGHNA and CDR2 YNFKEQ. The CDR3 runs 15 residues. With V trimmed by 0 bases and J by 3 bases, 1 base remained unmatched. The CDR3 spells CASSQEGTGGYEQYF. The CDR3, as DNA: TGTGCCAGCAGCCAAGAAGGGACAGGGGGCTACGAGCAGTACTTC.

This clonotype was observed many times. CDR3 loop: CASSSHTQYF. In DNA form, the CDR3 reads TGTGCCAGCAGTTCCCATACGCAGTATTTT. The rearrangement links TRBV6-2 or TRBV6-3 to TRBJ2-3, with D uncertain. Per germline, CDR1 MNHEY and CDR2 SVGEGT. CDR3 length equals 10 residues. Trimming took off 4 bases at V and 7 bases at J, with 3 bases between the two ends.

This clonotype was detected only a few times. The chain is built from TRBV6-2 or TRBV6-3 and TRBJ2-7, with 10 bases that match TRBD2. Trimming at V came to 0 bases and at J to 2 bases, leaving 4 bases not matched to a gene. Germline assignment: CDR1 MNHEY and CDR2 SVGEGT. The CDR3 contains 16 residues. The CDR3, as DNA: TGTGCCAGCAGTTACTCTAGCGGGAGGTTTACCTACGAGCAGTACTTC. Its protein product is CASSYSSGRFTYEQYF.

The sample holds many counts of this clonotype. This chain links TRBV6-2 or TRBV6-3 with TRBJ2-1; 7 positions match TRBD2. The CDR3 is 13 residues long. Per germline, CDR1 MNHEY and CDR2 SVGEGT. V lost 8 bases to trimming and J lost 5 bases; unmatched junction nucleotides: 6. The CDR3 DNA sequence: TGTGCCAGCCGACGACTAGCCGACAATGAGCAGTTCTTC. Residues: CASRRLADNEQFF.

This clonotype has a handful of counts. This rearrangement joins TRBV5-1 to TRBJ1-6; D is unclear. CDR3 length: 15 amino acids. Germline CDR1 is SGHRS and CDR2 is YFSETQ. V lost 1 base, J lost 7 bases, and 12 bases lay in between. The CDR3 loop reads CASSLNGQENSPLHF. CDR3 sequence (DNA): TGCGCCAGCAGCTTGAACGGGCAGGAGAATTCACCCCTCCACTTT.

In nucleotides, the CDR3 is TGTGCCAGCAGCTCCGTCGGGCCCTACGAGCAGTACTTC. This translates into CASSSVGPYEQYF. The chain employs TRBV7-2 and TRBJ2-7; D is uncertain. The CDR3 length is 13 residues. Trimming shortened V by 4 bases and J by 2 bases, and 9 bases separated the two germline ends. Germline values: CDR1 SGHTA, CDR2 FQGNSA.

The rearrangement links TRBV12-3 or TRBV12-4 to TRBJ2-2; D is tentatively TRBD1 or TRBD2 (5 bases each). There are 12 residues in the CDR3. V shed 3 bases and J shed 10 bases, with 9 bases lying between them. The CDR3 is CASSFEGTELFF. Here the CDR3 DNA reads TGTGCCAGCAGTTTTGAAGGGACGGAGCTGTTTTTT.

This clonotype was found many times. The chain employs TRBV9 and TRBJ2-1; D perhaps matches TRBD1 (5 bases). The CDR3 length is 15 residues. V was pared by 0 bases and J by 5 bases, with 12 bases between. CDR1 and CDR2 from the germline V gene are SGDLS and YYNGEE. The CDR3 loop is CASSVGTTGDNEQFF. For the CDR3, the DNA is TGTGCCAGCAGCGTAGGGACAACTGGTGACAATGAGCAGTTCTTC.

This clonotype was detected a few times. The J gene is TRBJ2-5, the V gene TRBV6-6; D call uncertain. The CDR3 runs 12 residues. CDR1 and CDR2 (germline): MNHNY, SVGAGI (reference sequence). V was cut by 2 bases and J by 9 bases, with 10 bases left in between. The CDR3 loop is CASSYEGSSQYF. The CDR3 coding sequence is TGTGCCAGCAGTTACGAAGGGTCGTCCCAGTACTTC.

The rearrangement joins TRBV10-2 to TRBJ2-3; 10 bases line up with TRBD2. The CDR3 is made up of 15 amino acids. V dropped 5 bases and J dropped 6; count of bases not matched to a gene: 8. CDR1 and CDR2 from the germline V gene are WSHSY and SAAADI. CDR3 sequence: CASSSLAGALDTQYF. The CDR3 DNA sequence: TGCGCCAGCAGTTCGCTAGCGGGGGCCTTGGATACGCAGTATTTT.

The chain joins TRBV20-1 to TRBJ1-1; D may be TRBD1 (5 bases). This CDR3 is 14 amino acids long. From germline, CDR1 is DFQATT and CDR2 SNEGSKA (reference sequence). Trimming pared 5 bases from V and 3 bases from J, leaving 16 bases between. DNA of the CDR3: TGCAGTGCTCAACAGTTCGGGGGGGACACTGAAGCTTTCTTT. Its translation is CSAQQFGGDTEAFF.

This clonotype was seen only a few times. The rearrangement joins TRBV18 to TRBJ2-1; no clear D gene. Germline CDR1 reads KGHSH; CDR2 reads LQKENI. Deletions cut 0 bases from V and 2 bases from J, with 11 bases between. The CDR3 is made up of 16 amino acids. CDR3 sequence reads: CASSPPAKRPYNEQFF. The CDR3 region has the DNA TGTGCCAGCTCACCACCGGCGAAAAGGCCCTACAATGAGCAGTTCTTC.

The chain employs TRBV24-1 and TRBJ1-1; TRBD1 might be the D (6 bases). Trimming removed 4 bases from V and 5 bases from J, with 19 bases in between. Germline V gene lookup returns CDR1 KGHDR and CDR2 SFDVKD. The length of the CDR3 is 16 residues. The CDR3 is CATSDPTGPSGTEAFF. The CDR3 nucleotides read TGTGCCACCAGTGACCCAACAGGGCCCTCCGGTACTGAAGCTTTCTTT.

This clonotype was found many times. The gene calls are TRBV7-7 and TRBJ1-1, with a tentative D call TRBD1 (6 bases). V was trimmed by 2 bases and J by 4 bases, leaving 8 bases between them. From germline, CDR1 is SSHAT and CDR2 FNYEAQ (reference sequence). The CDR3 length is 13 residues. Written as DNA, the CDR3 is TGTGCCAGCAGCTTAAAGGGGGGCACTGAAGCTTTCTTT. The encoded protein is CASSLKGGTEAFF.

This clonotype was detected ten times or more. J is TRBJ1-5 and V is TRBV19; no firm D call. Germline V gives CDR1 LNHDA, CDR2 SQIVND (reference sequence). This CDR3 has 17 amino acids. The ends were cut back, 2 bases at V and 0 bases at J, with 14 bases in the middle. This CDR3 reads CASSIYRGEYSNQPQHF. For the CDR3, the DNA is TGTGCCAGTAGTATATACCGCGGGGAATATAGCAATCAGCCCCAGCATTTT.

This chain joins TRBV18 and TRBJ2-3; D may match TRBD1 or TRBD2 (5 bases each). The CDR3 consists of 14 residues. V was trimmed by 0 bases and J by 1 base, leaving 5 bases between them. Germline loops: CDR1 KGHSH, CDR2 LQKENI. CDR3 sequence: CASSPPGGTDTQYF. In DNA form, the CDR3 reads TGTGCCAGCTCACCACCGGGGGGCACAGATACGCAGTATTTT.

There are many counts of this clonotype. The chain is built from TRBV10-3 and TRBJ2-7, with no clear D. Germline lookup yields CDR1 ENHRY and CDR2 SYGVKD. V dropped 3 bases and J dropped 4 bases, with 13 bases sitting between them. The CDR3 extends over 14 amino acids. CDR3 nucleotide sequence: TGTGCCATCAGTGACTTTCAGTACAATTACGAGCAGTACTTC. This codes for CAISDFQYNYEQYF.

This clonotype has ten or more counts. The V and J genes are TRBV6-5 and TRBJ1-1; D might be TRBD1 (5 bases). Germline V CDR1 and CDR2: MNHEY, SVGAGI. V lost 6 bases, J lost 10 bases, and 21 bases lay in between. CDR3 length: 14 amino acids. This chain's CDR3 is CASRHTRGRGVAFF. CDR3 bases: TGTGCCAGCAGACATACCCGTGGGAGGGGAGTAGCTTTCTTT.

This clonotype was detected ten times or more. The chain joins TRBV10-3 to TRBJ1-1; D may be TRBD1 (5 bases). Trimming removed 0 bases at V and 3 bases at J, with 8 bases between. Germline values: CDR1 ENHRY, CDR2 SYGVKD. The CDR3 loop spans 14 amino acids. CDR3 in DNA: TGTGCCATCAGTGAGTCCGGGGGGGACACTGAAGCTTTCTTT. Amino acids: CAISESGGDTEAFF.

The genes are TRBV18 and TRBJ2-5; D possibly corresponds to TRBD2 (5 bases). V was cut by 3 bases and J by 5 bases, with 7 bases left in between. The length of the CDR3 is 12 residues. CDR1 is KGHSH and CDR2 is LQKENI in the germline V gene. The CDR3 reads CASSPGGETQYF. In nucleotides, the CDR3 is TGTGCCAGCTCACCGGGCGGGGAGACCCAGTACTTC. The entire variable domain, with the rest obtained from reference TRBV18 and TRBJ2-5, is as follows: NAGVMQNPRHLVRRRGQEARLRCSPMKGHSHVYWYRQLPEEGLKFMVYLQKENIIDESGMPKERFSAEFPKEGPSILRIQQVVRGDSAAYFCASSPGGETQYFGPGTRLLVL.

This clonotype was detected a few times. The J gene is TRBJ2-5, the V gene TRBV29-1, with D uncertain. CDR1 is SQVTM, CDR2 ANQGSEA, per germline. Trimming removed 2 bases at V and 1 base at J, with 2 bases between. The CDR3 has 11 amino acids. For the CDR3, the DNA is TGCAGCGTTGAACCCCAAGAGACCCAGTACTTC. Encoded protein: CSVEPQETQYF.

This clonotype was detected ten times or more. The chain uses TRBV29-1 and TRBJ2-7; D is ambiguous. The germline CDR1 and CDR2 sequences are SQVTM and ANQGSEA. The CDR3 covers 14 residues. Trimming stripped 4 bases from V and 3 bases from J, with 16 bases between. In DNA, the CDR3 is TGCAGCGTTGGAGGCCCGAAGGGTTACTACGAGCAGTACTTC. Protein sequence: CSVGGPKGYYEQYF.

CDR3 protein: CSAQGGRGRNTEAFF. In DNA form, the CDR3 reads TGCAGTGCGCAAGGGGGCAGGGGAAGGAACACTGAAGCTTTCTTT. The rearrangement uses TRBV20-1 and TRBJ1-1, with 7 positions matching TRBD1. The CDR3 loop spans 15 amino acids. CDR1 is DFQATT and CDR2 is SNEGSKA in the germline V gene (reference sequence). Trimming took 6 bases from V and 1 from J; bases not matched to a gene: 11.

This clonotype was recorded at least ten times. The rearrangement links TRBV4-2 to TRBJ1-5; no clear D. This CDR3 region has 12 residues. Trimming removed 2 bases at V and 4 bases at J, with 3 bases between. Germline V gives CDR1 LGHNA, CDR2 YNFKEQ. The CDR3 loop reads CASSQINQPQHF. The CDR3 DNA is TGTGCCAGCAGCCAAATAAATCAGCCCCAGCATTTT.

This clonotype showed up just a few times. Mismatch with germline at one junction end may stem from a read error. The CDR3 loop is CSSSVLKYQETQYF. Here the CDR3 DNA reads TGTTCCAGCAGTGTCTTGAAATACCAAGAGACCCAGTACTTC. The rearrangement links TRBV6-4 to TRBJ2-5; D unclear. The CDR3 has 14 residues. Germline V CDR1 and CDR2: MRHNA, SNTAGT.

CDR3 nucleotides: TGTGCCAGCAGTTTATCGGGGGGATTGGGCACAGATACGCAGTATTTT. This codes for CASSLSGGLGTDTQYF. The chain employs TRBV28 and TRBJ2-3, with 7 bases fitting TRBD2. Germline V gene lookup returns CDR1 MDHEN and CDR2 SYDVKM. The V and J ends lost 1 base and 1 base, in that order; junction bases with no gene match: 5. The CDR3 covers 16 residues.

This clonotype appeared many times. The V call is TRBV7-9, the J call TRBJ2-3, with 7 bases matching TRBD1. Per the germline V gene, CDR1 is SEHNR and CDR2 is FQNEAQ (reference sequence). The V gene end was trimmed by 1 base and the J gene end by 4 bases; junction bases not matched to a gene: 8. The CDR3 is 16 residues long. In DNA form, the CDR3 reads TGTGCCAGCAGCTTAGACAGGGGAACGACAGCAGATACGCAGTATTTT. Protein product: CASSLDRGTTADTQYF.

In nucleotides, the CDR3 is TGTGCCAGCAGACTGCTGCGCACTTCGAGCTCCTACAATGAGCAGTTCTTC. This encodes CASRLLRTSSSYNEQFF. The chain carries TRBV7-8 and TRBJ2-1; the D is unclear. The V gene lost 6 bases and the J gene lost 0 bases, with 18 bases spanning the gap. This CDR3 has 17 amino acids. Germline V gives CDR1 SGHVS, CDR2 FQNEAQ.

This clonotype was found a few times. The chain has TRBV20-1 and TRBJ2-5, with TRBD1 identical over 7 bases. From germline, CDR1 is DFQATT and CDR2 SNEGSKA (reference sequence). Losses at the gene ends were 6 bases for V and 5 bases for J; bases not matched to a gene: 15. The CDR3 has 15 residues. The CDR3 spells CSARDRQILEETQYF. CDR3 in DNA: TGCAGTGCCAGGGACAGACAAATTTTAGAGGAGACCCAGTACTTC.

This clonotype was observed at least ten times. The J gene is TRBJ2-1, the V gene TRBV7-9; D not resolved. Germline V gene lookup returns CDR1 SEHNR and CDR2 FQNEAQ (reference sequence). Trimming cost V 2 bases and J 15 bases, with 11 bases left between them. The CDR3 totals 11 residues. The CDR3 DNA is TGTGCCAGCAGCTTAACCCCTCTACGGTTCTTC. Residues: CASSLTPLRFF. The full variable domain, its missing parts supplied by reference TRBV7-9 and TRBJ2-1, is DTGVSQNPRHKITKRGQNVTFRCDPISEHNRLYWYRQTLGQGPEFLTYFQNEAQLEKSRLLSDRFSAERPKGSFSTLEIQRTEQGDSAMYLCASSLTPLRFFGPGTRLTVL.

The chain carries TRBV29-1 and TRBJ2-5, with D possibly being TRBD1 (7 bases). The CDR3 contains 10 residues. Germline V CDR1 and CDR2: SQVTM, ANQGSEA. The DNA of the CDR3 is TGCGGAGGGGGCACGGAGACCCAGTACTTC. Its translation is CGGGTETQYF. Combining the CDR3 with reference TRBV29-1 and TRBJ2-5 gives the whole variable domain SAVISQKPSRDICQRGTSLTIQCQVDSQVTMMFWYRQQPGQSLTLIATANQGSEATYESGFVIDKFPISRPNLTFSTLTVSNMSPEDSSIYLCGGGTETQYFGPGTRLLVL.